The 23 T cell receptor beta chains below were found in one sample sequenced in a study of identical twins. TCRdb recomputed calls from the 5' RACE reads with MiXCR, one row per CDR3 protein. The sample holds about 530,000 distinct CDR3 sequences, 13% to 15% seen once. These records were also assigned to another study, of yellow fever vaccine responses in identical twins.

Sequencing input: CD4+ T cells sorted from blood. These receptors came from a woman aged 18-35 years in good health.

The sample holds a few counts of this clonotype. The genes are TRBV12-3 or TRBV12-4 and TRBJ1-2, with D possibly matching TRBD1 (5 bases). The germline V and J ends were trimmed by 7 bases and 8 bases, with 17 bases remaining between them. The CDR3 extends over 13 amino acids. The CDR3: CASTRVPAGGYTF. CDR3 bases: TGTGCCAGCACCAGGGTCCCCGCCGGCGGCTACACCTTC.

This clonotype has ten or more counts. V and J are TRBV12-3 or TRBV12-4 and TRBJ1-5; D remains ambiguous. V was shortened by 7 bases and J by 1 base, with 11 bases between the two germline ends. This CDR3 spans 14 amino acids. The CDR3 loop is CASTSRESNQPQHF. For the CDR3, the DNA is TGTGCCAGCACCTCCCGGGAAAGCAATCAGCCCCAGCATTTT.

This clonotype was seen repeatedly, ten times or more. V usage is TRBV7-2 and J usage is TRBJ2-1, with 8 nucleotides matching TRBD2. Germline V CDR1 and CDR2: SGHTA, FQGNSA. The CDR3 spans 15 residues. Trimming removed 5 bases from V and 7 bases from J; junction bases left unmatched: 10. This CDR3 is CASSQSLGLGNEQFF. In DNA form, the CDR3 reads TGTGCCAGCAGCCAAAGCCTGGGACTAGGTAATGAGCAGTTCTTC. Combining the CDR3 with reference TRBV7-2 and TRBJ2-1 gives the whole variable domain GAGVSQSPSNKVTEKGKDVELRCDPISGHTALYWYRQSLGQGLEFLIYFQGNSAPDKSGLPSDRFSAERTGGSVSTLTIQRTQQEDSAVYLCASSQSLGLGNEQFFGPGTRLTVL.

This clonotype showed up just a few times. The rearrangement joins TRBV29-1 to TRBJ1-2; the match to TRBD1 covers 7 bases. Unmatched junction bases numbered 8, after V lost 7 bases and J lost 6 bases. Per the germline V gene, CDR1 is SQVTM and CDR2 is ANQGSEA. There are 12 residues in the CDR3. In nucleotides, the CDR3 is TGCAGCGGCGCAGACAGGGCGGATGGCTACACCTTC. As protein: CSGADRADGYTF.

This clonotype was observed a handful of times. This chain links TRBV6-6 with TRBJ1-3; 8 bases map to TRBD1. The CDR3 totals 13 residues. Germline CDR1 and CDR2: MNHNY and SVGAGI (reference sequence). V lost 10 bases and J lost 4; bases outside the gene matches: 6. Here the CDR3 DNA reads TGTGCCACTGAGGCAGGGGGCGGAAACACCATATATTTT. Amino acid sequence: CATEAGGGNTIYF.

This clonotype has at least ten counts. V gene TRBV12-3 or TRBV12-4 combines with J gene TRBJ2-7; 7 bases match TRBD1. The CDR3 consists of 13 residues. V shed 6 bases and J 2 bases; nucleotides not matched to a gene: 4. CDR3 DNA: TGTGCCAGCAGCCGGGGACAGACCTACGAGCAGTACTTC. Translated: CASSRGQTYEQYF.

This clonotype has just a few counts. CDR3: CASSQGASYNSPLHF. The CDR3 DNA reads TGTGCCAGCAGCCAAGGAGCCTCCTATAATTCACCCCTCCACTTT. This chain uses TRBV3-1 with TRBJ1-6, with no clear D. The CDR3 consists of 15 residues. The germline CDR1 and CDR2 sequences are LGHDT and YNNKEL (reference sequence). With 1 base removed from V and 0 bases from J, the gap between germline ends came to 4 bases.

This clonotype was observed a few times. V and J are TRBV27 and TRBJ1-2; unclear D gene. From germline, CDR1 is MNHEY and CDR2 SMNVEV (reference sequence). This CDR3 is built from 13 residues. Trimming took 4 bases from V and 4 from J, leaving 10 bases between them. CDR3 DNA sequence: TGTGCCAGCAGTTCAAGTGGGGTCTATGGCTACACCTTC. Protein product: CASSSSGVYGYTF.

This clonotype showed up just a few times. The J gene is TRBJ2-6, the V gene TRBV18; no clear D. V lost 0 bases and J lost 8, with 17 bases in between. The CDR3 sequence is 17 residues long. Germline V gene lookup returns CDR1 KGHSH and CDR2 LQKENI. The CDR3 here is CASSPPSQSLRTNVLTF. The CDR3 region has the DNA TGTGCCAGCTCACCACCTTCCCAGTCGCTCAGAACCAACGTCCTGACTTTC.

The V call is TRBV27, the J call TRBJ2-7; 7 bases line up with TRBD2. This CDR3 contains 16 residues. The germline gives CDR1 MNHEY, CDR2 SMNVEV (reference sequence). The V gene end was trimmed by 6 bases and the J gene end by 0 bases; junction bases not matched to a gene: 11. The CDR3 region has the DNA TGTGCCAGCAGACCTACAAGCGGGGCCCACTCCTACGAGCAGTACTTC. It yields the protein CASRPTSGAHSYEQYF.

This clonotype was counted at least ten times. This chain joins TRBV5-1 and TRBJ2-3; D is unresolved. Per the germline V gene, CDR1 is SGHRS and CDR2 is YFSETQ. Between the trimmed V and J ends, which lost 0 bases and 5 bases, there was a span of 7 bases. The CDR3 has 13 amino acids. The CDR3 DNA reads TGCGCCAGCAGCTTGGAGGTTGGAGATACGCAGTATTTT. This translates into CASSLEVGDTQYF.

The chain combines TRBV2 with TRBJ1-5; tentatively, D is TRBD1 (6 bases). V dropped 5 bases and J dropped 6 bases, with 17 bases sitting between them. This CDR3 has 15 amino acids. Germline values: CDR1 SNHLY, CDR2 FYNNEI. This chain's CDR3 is CASSMVTGVTQPQHF. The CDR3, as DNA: TGTGCCAGCAGTATGGTGACAGGCGTCACTCAGCCCCAGCATTTT. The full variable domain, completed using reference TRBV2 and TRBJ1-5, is EPEVTQTPSHQVTQMGQEVILRCVPISNHLYFYWYRQILGQKVEFLVSFYNNEISEKSEIFDDQFSVERPDGSNFTLKIRSTKLEDSAMYFCASSMVTGVTQPQHFGDGTRLSIL.

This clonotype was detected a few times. CDR3 sequence reads: CSDPGTSGSRSYNEQFF. CDR3 nucleotide sequence: TGCAGCGACCCCGGGACTAGCGGGAGTCGTAGCTACAATGAGCAGTTCTTC. V gene TRBV29-1 combines with J gene TRBJ2-1, with 14 bases fitting TRBD2. The V gene end was trimmed by 7 bases and the J gene end by 3 bases; junction bases not matched to a gene: 11. The CDR3 extends over 17 amino acids. Germline-derived CDR1 and CDR2 are SQVTM and ANQGSEA.

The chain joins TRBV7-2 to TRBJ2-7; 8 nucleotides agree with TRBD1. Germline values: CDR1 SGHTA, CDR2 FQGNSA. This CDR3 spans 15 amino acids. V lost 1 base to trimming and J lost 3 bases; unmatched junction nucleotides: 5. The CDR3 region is CASSLVAGGGYEQYF. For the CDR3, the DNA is TGTGCCAGCAGCTTAGTCGCAGGGGGCGGCTACGAGCAGTACTTC. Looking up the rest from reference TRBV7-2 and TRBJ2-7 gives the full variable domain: GAGVSQSPSNKVTEKGKDVELRCDPISGHTALYWYRQSLGQGLEFLIYFQGNSAPDKSGLPSDRFSAERTGGSVSTLTIQRTQQEDSAVYLCASSLVAGGGYEQYFGPGTRLTVT.

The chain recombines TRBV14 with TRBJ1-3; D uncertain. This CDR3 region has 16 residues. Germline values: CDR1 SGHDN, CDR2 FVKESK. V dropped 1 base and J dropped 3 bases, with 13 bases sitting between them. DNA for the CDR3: TGTGCCAGCAGCCAAGTCCCGTTGGTACATGGAAACACCATATATTTT. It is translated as CASSQVPLVHGNTIYF.

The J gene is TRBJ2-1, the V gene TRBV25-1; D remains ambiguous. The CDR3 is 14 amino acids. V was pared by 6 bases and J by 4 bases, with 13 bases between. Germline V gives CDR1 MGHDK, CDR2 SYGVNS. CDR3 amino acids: CASSYGPGYNEQFF. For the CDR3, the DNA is TGTGCCAGCAGCTACGGGCCGGGTTACAATGAGCAGTTCTTC.

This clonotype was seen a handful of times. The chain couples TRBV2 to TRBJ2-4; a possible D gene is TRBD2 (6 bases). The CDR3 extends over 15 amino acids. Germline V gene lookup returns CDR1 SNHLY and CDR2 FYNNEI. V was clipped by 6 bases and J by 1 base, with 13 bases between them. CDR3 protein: CASRSISGAKNIQYF. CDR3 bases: TGTGCCAGCAGGAGTATCAGCGGGGCCAAAAACATTCAGTACTTC. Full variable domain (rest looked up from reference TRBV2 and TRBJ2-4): EPEVTQTPSHQVTQMGQEVILRCVPISNHLYFYWYRQILGQKVEFLVSFYNNEISEKSEIFDDQFSVERPDGSNFTLKIRSTKLEDSAMYFCASRSISGAKNIQYFGAGTRLSVL.

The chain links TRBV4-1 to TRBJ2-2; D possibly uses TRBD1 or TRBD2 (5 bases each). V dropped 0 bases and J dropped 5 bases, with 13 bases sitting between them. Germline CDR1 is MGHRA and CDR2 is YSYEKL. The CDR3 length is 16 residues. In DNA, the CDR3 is TGCGCCAGCAGCCAAGATTACGGCAGGGAGACCGGGGAGCTGTTTTTT. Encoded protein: CASSQDYGRETGELFF.

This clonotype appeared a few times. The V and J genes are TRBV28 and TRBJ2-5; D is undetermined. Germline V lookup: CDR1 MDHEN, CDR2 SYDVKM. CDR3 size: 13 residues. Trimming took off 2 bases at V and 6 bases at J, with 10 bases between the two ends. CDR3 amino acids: CASSLTVEKTQYF. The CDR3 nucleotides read TGTGCCAGCAGTTTAACAGTGGAAAAGACCCAGTACTTC.

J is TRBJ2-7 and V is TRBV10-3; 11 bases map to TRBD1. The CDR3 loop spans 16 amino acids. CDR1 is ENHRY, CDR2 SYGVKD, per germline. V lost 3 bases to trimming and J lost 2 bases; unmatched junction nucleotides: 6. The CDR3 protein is CAISDPGTGGTYEQYF. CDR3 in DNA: TGTGCCATCAGTGATCCCGGGACAGGGGGGACCTACGAGCAGTACTTC.

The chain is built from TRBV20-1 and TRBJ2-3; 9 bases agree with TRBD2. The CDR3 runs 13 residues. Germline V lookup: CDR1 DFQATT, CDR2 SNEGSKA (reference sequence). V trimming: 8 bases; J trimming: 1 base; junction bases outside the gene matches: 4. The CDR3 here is CSFWTSGTDTQYF. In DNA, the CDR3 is TGCAGTTTTTGGACTAGCGGCACAGATACGCAGTATTTT.

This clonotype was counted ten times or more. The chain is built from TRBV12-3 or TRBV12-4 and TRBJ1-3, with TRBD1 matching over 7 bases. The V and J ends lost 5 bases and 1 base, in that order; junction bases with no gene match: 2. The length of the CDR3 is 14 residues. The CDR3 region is CASSPTGSGNTIYF. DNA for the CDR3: TGTGCCAGCAGTCCGACAGGGTCTGGAAACACCATATATTTT.

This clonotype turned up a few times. CDR3 sequence: CASTIVDTEAFF. CDR3 in DNA: TGTGCCAGCACCATCGTCGACACTGAAGCTTTCTTT. This rearrangement joins TRBV12-3 or TRBV12-4 to TRBJ1-1; no clear D. This CDR3 spans 12 amino acids. V was trimmed by 7 bases and J by 3 bases, leaving 9 bases between them.